This record looks at one T cell receptor (beta chain) sequence and its context. Its antigen remains unknown. The V and J ends lost 5 bases and 13 bases, in that order; junction bases with no gene match: 17. CDR3 length: 15 amino acids. The germline CDR1 and CDR2 sequences are LNHDA and SQIVND (reference sequence). The data belong to a study of cytomegalovirus exposure and HLA in healthy donors. Across the whole study: A prior study identified 117 million unique TCR beta sequences from 200 million or so T cells. Study-wide results and limits: As a later analysis showed, a missense DCLRE1C variant was linked to trimming of TCR beta V- and J-genes. The study carried out a later analysis of TCR beta sequences. It associated roughly 17,000 of them with specific HLA alleles at a false discovery rate of 0.05. As confirmed in vitro, three CMV-associated chains were specific for CMV antigens.

The primer mix had 60 Vbeta and 13 Jbeta primers. The assay was immunoSEQ multiplex PCR, and TCRdb's table has in-frame clones only and misses some. Of roughly 290,000 clones listed, over 85% are singletons. Sample: PBMCs. This rearrangement joins TRBV19 to TRBJ2-5, with 9 positions matching TRBD2. The sequence was obtained from a woman under 30 in good health and CMV-seronegative. In DNA form, the CDR3 reads TGTGCCAGTAGTCCCGCTGGGACTAGCCATCCGGCGACGTACTTC. It translates to CASSPAGTSHPATYF.